The 26 T cell receptor beta chains below were found in one sample sequenced in a study of blood T cell repertoires in COVID-19. Profiled with immunoSEQ multiplex PCR; TCRdb holds only in-frame clones, not every one. The sample has over 95,000 clones; roughly 80% are singletons. The sequenced sample was peripheral blood. These receptor sequences come from a man aged 50 to 59 with acute or convalescent COVID-19.

This chain connects TRBV6-5 to TRBJ1-4; TRBD1 is a possible D gene (6 bases). Germline values: CDR1 MNHEY, CDR2 SVGAGI. The CDR3 runs to 13 residues. Trimming shortened V by 7 bases and J by 9 bases, and 15 bases separated the two germline ends. CDR3 in amino acids: CASMERGSQKLFF. The CDR3 DNA follows: TGTGCCAGCATGGAGAGGGGGTCGCAAAAACTGTTTTTT.

The V and J genes are TRBV30 and TRBJ2-1; D ambiguous. The germline CDR1 and CDR2 sequences are GTSNPN and SVGIG (reference sequence). V was cut by 0 bases and J by 5 bases, with 5 bases left in between. CDR3 length equals 12 residues. The DNA for the CDR3 is TGTGCCTGGAGTGTTAGTAACAATGAGCAGTTCTTC. Residues: CAWSVSNNEQFF. The full variable domain, in which reference TRBV30 and TRBJ2-1 provide the parts outside the CDR3, is SQTIHQWPATLVQPVGSPLSLECTVEGTSNPNLYWYRQAAGRGLQLLFYSVGIGQISSEVPQNLSASRPQDRQFILSSKKLLLSDSGFYLCAWSVSNNEQFFGPGTRLTVL.

The chain employs TRBV7-9 and TRBJ1-3, with TRBD1 as a possible D gene (6 bases). Per the germline V gene, CDR1 is SEHNR and CDR2 is FQNEAQ (reference sequence). The CDR3 contains 19 residues. V lost 5 bases and J lost 4, with 27 bases in between. The CDR3 sequence: CASSVELTGLDYPGNTIYF. The CDR3 coding sequence is TGTGCCAGCAGCGTAGAACTAACAGGGCTGGATTATCCCGGAAACACCATATATTTT.

The V call is TRBV5-1, the J call TRBJ1-1, with TRBD1 matching 12 bases. CDR1 is SGHRS, CDR2 YFSETQ, per germline. The V segment lost 3 bases and the J segment 10 bases; nucleotides outside the gene matches: 13. CDR3 length: 16 amino acids. This CDR3 is CASSSAGTGGPLGAFF. In DNA form, the CDR3 reads TGCGCCAGCAGCTCGGCCGGGACAGGGGGCCCACTGGGAGCTTTCTTT.

V usage is TRBV2 and J usage is TRBJ1-5; weak D call: TRBD1 (6 bases). Germline V gene lookup returns CDR1 SNHLY and CDR2 FYNNEI. Trimming removed 7 bases at V and 6 bases at J, with 22 bases between. CDR3 size: 16 residues. CDR3: CASTLYAGGWSQPQHF. The CDR3 bases are TGTGCCAGCACTCTCTACGCGGGGGGCTGGAGTCAGCCCCAGCATTTT.

This chain links TRBV6-5 with TRBJ1-6; 7 nucleotides match TRBD1. CDR1 and CDR2 from the germline V gene are MNHEY and SVGAGI. With 2 bases clipped from V and 8 bases from J, the junction kept 6 bases outside the gene matches. This CDR3 has 15 amino acids. The CDR3 region is CASSYEQGYDSPLHF. The DNA for the CDR3 is TGTGCCAGCAGTTACGAACAGGGGTACGATTCACCCCTCCACTTT.

V and J are TRBV2 and TRBJ1-5; D possibly corresponds to TRBD1 (6 bases). The CDR3 consists of 15 residues. The germline gives CDR1 SNHLY, CDR2 FYNNEI. V was trimmed by 2 bases and J by 0 bases, leaving 8 bases between them. The CDR3 DNA reads as TGTGCCAGCAGTGAATCAGGGGATAGCAATCAGCCCCAGCATTTT. This translates into CASSESGDSNQPQHF. The full variable domain, rest sourced from reference TRBV2 and TRBJ1-5, is EPEVTQTPSHQVTQMGQEVILRCVPISNHLYFYWYRQILGQKVEFLVSFYNNEISEKSEIFDDQFSVERPDGSNFTLKIRSTKLEDSAMYFCASSESGDSNQPQHFGDGTRLSIL.

This clone was recorded a few times. The rearrangement links TRBV10-3 to TRBJ1-2; maybe TRBD1 (6 bases). The CDR3 is 14 residues long. From germline, CDR1 is ENHRY and CDR2 SYGVKD. V was clipped by 5 bases and J by 3 bases, with 13 bases between them. The CDR3 reads CAISSGDSDYGYTF. The CDR3 bases are TGTGCCATCAGTTCAGGGGATTCGGACTATGGCTACACCTTC.

The chain carries TRBV6-5 and TRBJ1-2, with 8 positions matching TRBD1. In germline, CDR1 is MNHEY, CDR2 SVGAGI. The CDR3 has 14 residues. V was clipped by 11 bases and J by 6 bases; unmatched bases: 14. The CDR3 loop is CAGRDDRGSHGYTF. DNA for the CDR3: TGTGCCGGAAGAGACGACAGGGGTTCCCATGGCTACACCTTC.

This clone was counted a few times. V and J are TRBV28 and TRBJ1-1; D gene ambiguous. V shed 6 bases and J shed 5 bases, with 16 bases lying between them. Per the germline V gene, CDR1 is MDHEN and CDR2 is SYDVKM. The CDR3 is 14 residues long. CDR3 DNA: TGTGCCAGCAGAATTTTAGCGGAGGGAACTGAAGCTTTCTTT. It yields the protein CASRILAEGTEAFF. Using reference TRBV28 and TRBJ1-1 for the parts outside the CDR3, the full variable domain is DVKVTQSSRYLVKRTGEKVFLECVQDMDHENMFWYRQDPGLGLRLIYFSYDVKMKEKGDIPEGYSVSREKKERFSLILESASTNQTSMYLCASRILAEGTEAFFGQGTRLTVV.

This clone was picked up a small number of times. CDR3 bases: TGCGCCAGCAGCTTGGCTTCCGGGACAGGTGGGGAAAAACTGTTTTTT. Its protein product is CASSLASGTGGEKLFF. V is TRBV5-1 and J is TRBJ1-4, with TRBD1 matching 8 bases. The CDR3 covers 16 residues. The germline V gene encodes CDR1 SGHRS and CDR2 YFSETQ. The junction had 9 bases not matched to a gene; V was cut back by 0 bases and J by 8 bases.

CDR3 amino acids: CASSPYDLTGGYEQYF. The CDR3 DNA sequence: TGCGCCAGCAGCCCCTACGACTTGACAGGGGGATACGAGCAGTACTTC. This chain connects TRBV4-1 to TRBJ2-7; TRBD1 matches at 9 bases. The CDR3 spans 16 residues. The germline gives CDR1 MGHRA, CDR2 YSYEKL. J lost 4 bases, V lost 4 bases, and 11 bases had no gene match.

The V and J genes are TRBV9 and TRBJ1-1; unclear D gene. Trimming took off 4 bases at V and 4 bases at J, with 17 bases between the two ends. This CDR3 comprises 15 residues. In germline, CDR1 is SGDLS, CDR2 YYNGEE. The CDR3, as DNA: TGTGCCAGCAGCCGTTCGGGAACGGGATCCACTGAAGCTTTCTTT. Amino acids: CASSRSGTGSTEAFF.

V usage is TRBV29-1 and J usage is TRBJ1-2, with D unresolved. The CDR3 has 11 residues. Per the germline V gene, CDR1 is SQVTM and CDR2 is ANQGSEA. Trimming removed 2 bases from V and 4 bases from J, with 5 bases in between. The CDR3 is CSVESGYGYTF. The CDR3, as DNA: TGCAGCGTTGAAAGCGGCTATGGCTACACCTTC.

This clone was picked up a small number of times. The chain uses TRBV5-1 and TRBJ1-1, with unresolved D. V was pared by 1 base and J by 3 bases, with 13 bases between. Germline V CDR1 and CDR2: SGHRS, YFSETQ. The CDR3 spans 15 residues. CDR3: CASSLNPVVDTEAFF. CDR3 DNA: TGCGCCAGCAGCTTGAATCCGGTGGTGGACACTGAAGCTTTCTTT. The variable domain in full, completed from reference TRBV5-1 and TRBJ1-1, reads KAGVTQTPRYLIKTRGQQVTLSCSPISGHRSVSWYQQTPGQGLQFLFEYFSETQRNKGNFPGRFSGRQFSNSRSEMNVSTLELGDSALYLCASSLNPVVDTEAFFGQGTRLTVV.

This rearrangement joins TRBV19 to TRBJ1-2; D is uncertain. Per germline, CDR1 LNHDA and CDR2 SQIVND (reference sequence). The CDR3 is made up of 13 amino acids. V gave up 5 bases and J gave up 1 base, with 8 bases separating them. Here the CDR3 DNA reads TGTGCCAGTAGTGCCCAGGTTAACTATGGCTACACCTTC. Protein sequence: CASSAQVNYGYTF.

The CDR3 spells CASSESSPTLGWQFF. The CDR3, as DNA: TGTGCCAGCAGTGAATCTAGTCCCACCCTAGGATGGCAGTTCTTC. V usage is TRBV2 and J usage is TRBJ2-1; D gene uncertain. Trimming pared 2 bases from V and 12 bases from J, leaving 20 bases between. The V gene's germline CDR1 is SNHLY and CDR2 FYNNEI. The length of the CDR3 is 15 residues.

The chain employs TRBV28 and TRBJ2-2; perhaps TRBD1 as D (5 bases). The V end was cut by 5 bases, the J end by 5 bases, with 18 bases between. This CDR3 has 16 amino acids. CDR1 and CDR2 from the germline V gene are MDHEN and SYDVKM. CDR3 in amino acids: CASSGDRLRFTGELFF. CDR3 DNA: TGTGCCAGCAGTGGCGACAGACTCAGGTTTACCGGGGAGCTGTTTTTT.

This chain joins TRBV6-5 and TRBJ1-1; tentatively, D is TRBD1 (5 bases). The ends were cut back, 7 bases at V and 3 bases at J, with 12 bases in the middle. CDR1 is MNHEY, CDR2 SVGAGI, per germline. The CDR3 is 13 amino acids. This CDR3 is CASKRGEDTEAFF. The CDR3 region has the DNA TGTGCCAGCAAAAGGGGCGAGGACACTGAAGCTTTCTTT.

The chain couples TRBV3-1 (or the pseudogene TRBV3-2) to TRBJ2-5, with D possibly matching TRBD2 (6 bases). Trimming removed 1 base at V and 2 bases at J, with 11 bases between. CDR1 and CDR2 from the germline V gene are LGHDT and YNNKEL (reference sequence). The CDR3 extends over 15 amino acids. This CDR3 reads CASSQAWGVQETQYF. DNA for the CDR3: TGTGCCAGCAGCCAAGCCTGGGGGGTACAAGAGACCCAGTACTTC.

This sequence joins TRBV28 and TRBJ1-2; a weak D match, TRBD1 (6 bases). The CDR3 covers 11 residues. V was cut by 8 bases and J by 8 bases, with 12 bases left in between. Germline V gene lookup returns CDR1 MDHEN and CDR2 SYDVKM. The CDR3 reads CASAIRGGYTF. The DNA of the CDR3 is TGTGCCAGCGCCATCAGGGGCGGCTACACCTTC.

The V gene is TRBV7-2, the J gene TRBJ2-1, with a possible D match to TRBD2 (6 bases). Germline values: CDR1 SGHTA, CDR2 FQGNSA. The CDR3 is made up of 14 amino acids. Trimming removed 5 bases at V and 7 bases at J, with 15 bases between. CDR3 region: CASSPGLPGNEQFF. Written as DNA, the CDR3 is TGTGCCAGCAGCCCGGGACTCCCGGGGAATGAGCAGTTCTTC.

J is TRBJ1-6 and V is TRBV19; D unresolved. Germline V gives CDR1 LNHDA, CDR2 SQIVND (reference sequence). Trimming pared 8 bases from V and 1 base from J, leaving 9 bases between. The CDR3 covers 14 residues. CDR3 nucleotide sequence: TGTGCCAGTGCCGATGAGTCCTATAATTCACCCCTCCACTTT. Encoded protein: CASADESYNSPLHF. The full variable domain, with the rest looked up from reference TRBV19 and TRBJ1-6, is DGGITQSPKYLFRKEGQNVTLSCEQNLNHDAMYWYRQDPGQGLRLIYYSQIVNDFQKGDIAEGYSVSREKKESFPLTVTSAQKNPTAFYLCASADESYNSPLHFGNGTRLTVT.

The genes are TRBV4-1 and TRBJ1-1, with 7 bases identical to TRBD1. CDR1 and CDR2 from the germline V gene are MGHRA and YSYEKL. The junction had 3 bases not matched to a gene; V was cut back by 1 base and J by 4 bases. The CDR3 is made up of 14 amino acids. CDR3 amino acids: CASSQVTGVTEAFF. As DNA, the CDR3 is TGCGCCAGCAGCCAAGTAACAGGGGTCACTGAAGCTTTCTTT.

In its sample, this clone was seen a few times. The rearrangement links TRBV2 to TRBJ2-1; D is undetermined. V was cut by 3 bases and J by 4 bases, with 13 bases left in between. This CDR3 region has 15 residues. Germline V lookup: CDR1 SNHLY, CDR2 FYNNEI. CDR3 in amino acids: CASSENLPPYNEQFF. The DNA for the CDR3 is TGTGCCAGCAGTGAGAATCTACCCCCTTACAATGAGCAGTTCTTC.

This chain uses TRBV19 with TRBJ1-5; D is uncertain. The CDR3 runs 15 residues. Germline V lookup: CDR1 LNHDA, CDR2 SQIVND (reference sequence). Trimming shortened V by 7 bases and J by 0 bases, and 13 bases separated the two germline ends. The CDR3 DNA reads TGTGCCAGTATCTCAGGAACCTATAGCAATCAGCCCCAGCATTTT. Translated: CASISGTYSNQPQHF.